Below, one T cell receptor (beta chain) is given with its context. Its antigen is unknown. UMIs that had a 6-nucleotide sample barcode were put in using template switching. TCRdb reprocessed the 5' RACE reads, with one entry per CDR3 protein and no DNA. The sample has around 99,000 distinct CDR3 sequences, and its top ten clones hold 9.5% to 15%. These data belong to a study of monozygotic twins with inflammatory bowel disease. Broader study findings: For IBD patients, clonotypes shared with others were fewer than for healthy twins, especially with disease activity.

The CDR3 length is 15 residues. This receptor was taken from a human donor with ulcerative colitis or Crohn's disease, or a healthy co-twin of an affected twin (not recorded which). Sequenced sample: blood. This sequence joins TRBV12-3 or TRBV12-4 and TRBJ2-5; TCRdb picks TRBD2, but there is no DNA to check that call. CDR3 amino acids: CASSSLAGGRETQYF.